Each of the 2 T cell receptor beta chains below was sequenced from the same sample in a study of blood T cell repertoires in COVID-19 (TCRdb year 2020). Libraries were prepared through the immunoSEQ multiplex PCR assay. TCRdb's version of the immuneACCESS table is confined to in-frame rearrangements and falls short of the full clone set. An unresolved V gene accounts for under half of the shortfall where checked; the remainder is of unknown origin. Present in this sample are 120,000 to 150,000 clones, 88% of which were seen just once. The top ten hold roughly 2.5% of the sample. Material for sequencing was peripheral blood. These receptors were obtained from a human donor with COVID-19, enrolled during active disease. The donor label of this sample is uncertain.

The chain links TRBV28 to TRBJ1-5, with TRBD1 matching 7 bases. V lost 3 bases to trimming and J lost 6 bases; unmatched junction nucleotides: 5. The CDR3 loop spans 14 amino acids. CDR1 is MDHEN and CDR2 is SYDVKM in the germline V gene. The CDR3 DNA sequence: TGTGCCAGCAGTTTTAGTTCAGGGGGTCAGCCCCAGCATTTT. This sequence encodes CASSFSSGGQPQHF.

The V and J genes are TRBV6-5 and TRBJ1-6; 7 bases line up with TRBD1. Germline-derived CDR1 and CDR2 are MNHEY and SVGAGI. The CDR3 is made up of 15 amino acids. V was clipped by 7 bases and J by 1 base; unmatched bases: 4. The CDR3 DNA sequence: TGTGCCAGCAACTTGGACAGGTCCTATAATTCACCCCTCCACTTT. Translating it yields CASNLDRSYNSPLHF.